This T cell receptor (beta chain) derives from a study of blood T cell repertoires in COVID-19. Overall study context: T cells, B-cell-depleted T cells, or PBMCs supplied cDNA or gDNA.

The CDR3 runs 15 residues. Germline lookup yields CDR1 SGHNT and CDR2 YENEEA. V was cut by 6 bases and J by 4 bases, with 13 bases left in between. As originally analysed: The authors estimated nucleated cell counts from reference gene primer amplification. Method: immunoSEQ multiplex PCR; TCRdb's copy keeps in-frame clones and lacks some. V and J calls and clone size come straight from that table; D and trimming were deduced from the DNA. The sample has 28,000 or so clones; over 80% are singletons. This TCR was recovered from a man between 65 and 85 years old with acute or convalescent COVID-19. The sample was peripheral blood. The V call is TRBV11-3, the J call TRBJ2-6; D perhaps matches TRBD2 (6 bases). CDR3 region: CASSSPGSGANVLTF. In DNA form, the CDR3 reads TGTGCCAGCAGTTCGCCCGGGAGCGGGGCCAACGTCCTGACTTTC.